This T cell receptor beta chain is from a study of blood T cell repertoires in COVID-19. TCRdb keeps only in-frame clones here, not all; method: immunoSEQ multiplex PCR. In the table there are around 300,000 clones, roughly 90% of which are singletons. The germline V gene has CDR1 SGHAT and CDR2 FQNNGV. This CDR3 is 14 amino acids long. After removal of 4 bases from V and 3 bases from J, the junction contained 2 bases not matched to a gene. Sequencing was performed on peripheral blood. The chain recombines TRBV11-2 with TRBJ2-5, with 10 bases aligning to TRBD2. The source of this sequence is a woman in her 70s with COVID-19, enrolled during active disease. The DNA for the CDR3 is TGTGCCAGCAGCTCAAGCGGGGGGGAAGAGACCCAGTACTTC. Translated: CASSSSGGEETQYF.